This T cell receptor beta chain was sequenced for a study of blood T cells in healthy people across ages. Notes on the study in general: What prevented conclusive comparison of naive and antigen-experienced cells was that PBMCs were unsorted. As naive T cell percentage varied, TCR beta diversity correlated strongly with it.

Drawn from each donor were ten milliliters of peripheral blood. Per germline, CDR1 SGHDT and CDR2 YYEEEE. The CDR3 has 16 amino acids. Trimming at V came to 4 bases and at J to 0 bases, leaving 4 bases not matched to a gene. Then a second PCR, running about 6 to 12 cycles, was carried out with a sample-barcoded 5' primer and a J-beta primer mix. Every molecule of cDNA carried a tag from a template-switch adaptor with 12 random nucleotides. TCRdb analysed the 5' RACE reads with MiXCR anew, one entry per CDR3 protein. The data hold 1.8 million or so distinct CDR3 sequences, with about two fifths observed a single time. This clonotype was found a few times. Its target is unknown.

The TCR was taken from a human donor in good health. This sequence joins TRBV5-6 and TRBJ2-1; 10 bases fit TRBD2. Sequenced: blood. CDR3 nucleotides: TGTGCCAGCAGCGTTACTAGCGGGAACTCCTACAATGAGCAGTTCTTC. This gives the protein CASSVTSGNSYNEQFF.